The next 16 T cell receptor beta chains were all read from a single sample in a study of Graves' ophthalmopathy and Graves' hyperthyroidism. TCR beta CDR3 regions were amplified from RNA transcripts. HTBI primers were employed in first-round RT-PCR, then a second-round multiplex PCR followed. MiXCR, applied by TCRdb to the multiplex PCR reads, yields one record per CDR3 protein. The profile shows 600,000 to 950,000 distinct CDR3 sequences, 40% of them singletons. Sequencing was done on a sample of peripheral blood. The receptors shown here come from an adult man with Graves' ophthalmopathy.

This chain links TRBV24-1 with TRBJ2-1; D is unresolved. Germline V gene lookup returns CDR1 KGHDR and CDR2 SFDVKD. The V end was cut by 4 bases, the J end by 5 bases, with 11 bases between. The CDR3 has 14 amino acids. In DNA, the CDR3 is TGTGCCACCAGTGACGCGTACAGTCACAATGAGCAGTTCTTC. It codes for CATSDAYSHNEQFF.

This clonotype was seen more than once but under ten times. The chain joins TRBV25-1 to TRBJ2-7, with D possibly being TRBD1 (6 bases). This CDR3 is built from 14 residues. The V gene's germline CDR1 is MGHDK and CDR2 SYGVNS. The ends were cut back, 5 bases at V and 5 bases at J, with 16 bases in the middle. The CDR3: CASSFNRVGNEQYF. The CDR3 DNA is TGTGCCAGCAGTTTTAACAGGGTCGGGAACGAGCAGTACTTC.

The rearrangement links TRBV2 to TRBJ1-6; 9 bases agree with TRBD1. The germline V gene encodes CDR1 SNHLY and CDR2 FYNNEI. This CDR3 has 13 residues. V lost 5 bases, J lost 10 bases, and 3 bases stayed unmatched. CDR3: CASSSGTGSPLHF. The CDR3 region has the DNA TGTGCCAGCAGTTCCGGGACAGGGTCACCCCTCCACTTT.

The chain uses TRBV3-1 and TRBJ2-5, with 14 bases aligning to TRBD2. The V gene's germline CDR1 is LGHDT and CDR2 YNNKEL (reference sequence). This CDR3 region has 17 residues. V shed 3 bases and J 1 base; nucleotides not matched to a gene: 4. CDR3 nucleotide sequence: TGTGCCAGCAGCCACGGACTAGCGGGAGGAACCCAAGAGACCCAGTACTTC. It specifies CASSHGLAGGTQETQYF.

This chain connects TRBV5-1 to TRBJ2-7; the D gene could be TRBD1 or TRBD2 (5 bases each). Per the germline V gene, CDR1 is SGHRS and CDR2 is YFSETQ. Trimming took 4 bases from V and 9 from J, leaving 14 bases between them. This CDR3 region has 12 residues. The CDR3 spells CASSPAGTGQYF. In DNA, the CDR3 is TGCGCCAGCAGCCCAGCAGGGACCGGGCAGTACTTC.

In its sample, this clonotype was seen many times. This rearrangement joins TRBV10-3 to TRBJ1-2; 8 bases align to TRBD1. V gave up 0 bases and J gave up 5 bases; unmatched junction bases: 14. The germline V gene encodes CDR1 ENHRY and CDR2 SYGVKD. CDR3 length: 18 residues. The CDR3 region has the DNA TGTGCCATCAGTGAGTCCCCCCTTCGGACAGGGACATTATATGGCTACACCTTC. Encoded protein: CAISESPLRTGTLYGYTF.

The chain links TRBV29-1 to TRBJ1-5; TRBD1 matches 10 bases. CDR1 and CDR2 (germline): SQVTM, ANQGSEA. V gave up 4 bases and J gave up 5 bases; unmatched junction bases: 5. CDR3 size: 14 residues. CDR3 DNA sequence: TGCAGCGTTGCTAGCGGGACAGGGGATCAGCCCCAGCATTTT. Protein: CSVASGTGDQPQHF.

A note on this clonotype: An end of the junction differs from the germline gene, which may be a read error. The chain carries TRBV7-2 and TRBJ1-1; D is unresolved. Germline values: CDR1 SGHTA, CDR2 FQGNSA. The CDR3 is made up of 15 amino acids. The CDR3 spells CASSLGSAMNTEAFF. The CDR3 DNA follows: TGTGCCAGCAGCCTGGGCAGCGCCATGAACACTGAAGCTTTTTTT.

This chain connects TRBV25-1 to TRBJ1-2; D is uncertain. This CDR3 is 13 amino acids long. V lost 5 bases to trimming and J lost 8 bases, with 15 bases between them. Germline V gene sequence: CDR1 MGHDK, CDR2 SYGVNS. This CDR3 reads CASSSDRIGGYTF. The CDR3 DNA follows: TGTGCCAGCAGTTCGGATCGTATAGGGGGCTACACCTTC.

The chain recombines TRBV24-1 with TRBJ1-5; 8 nucleotides agree with TRBD1. The germline CDR1 and CDR2 sequences are KGHDR and SFDVKD. The CDR3 is 15 residues long. The V and J ends lost 4 bases and 11 bases, in that order; junction bases with no gene match: 12. The DNA for the CDR3 is TGTGCCACCAGTGAAATGACAGGGGCCGAAGAGACCCAGCATTTT. It yields the protein CATSEMTGAEETQHF.

The chain is built from TRBV7-2 and TRBJ2-7; D might be TRBD1 or TRBD2, each matching 5 bases. The CDR3 is made up of 15 amino acids. The V end was cut by 0 bases, the J end by 0 bases, with 9 bases between. The germline CDR1 and CDR2 sequences are SGHTA and FQGNSA. CDR3 in amino acids: CASSLAWGNSYEQYF. CDR3 DNA: TGTGCCAGCAGCTTAGCATGGGGGAACTCCTACGAGCAGTACTTC.

The table lists this clonotype with many counts. The V and J genes are TRBV29-1 and TRBJ2-7; a weak D match, TRBD1 (6 bases). V was shortened by 4 bases and J by 5 bases, with 12 bases between the two germline ends. Germline values: CDR1 SQVTM, CDR2 ANQGSEA. The CDR3 runs 12 residues. The CDR3 DNA sequence: TGCAGCGTTGTTGCAGGGGCCAACGAGCAGTACTTC. This encodes CSVVAGANEQYF.

This clonotype was detected ten times or more. This chain links TRBV29-1 with TRBJ2-6, with a tentative D call TRBD1 (6 bases). The germline V gene has CDR1 SQVTM and CDR2 ANQGSEA. This CDR3 has 15 residues. V was pared by 1 base and J by 8 bases, with 15 bases between. The DNA for the CDR3 is TGCAGCGTTGAAGGACAGGCAGAAATTCCCAACGTCCTGACTTTC. This gives the protein CSVEGQAEIPNVLTF.

The rearrangement uses TRBV11-2 and TRBJ2-7; D remains ambiguous. The CDR3 loop spans 11 amino acids. Germline V CDR1 and CDR2: SGHAT, FQNNGV. Trimming shortened V by 5 bases and J by 6 bases, and 8 bases separated the two germline ends. The CDR3 loop is CASSIKGEQYF. As DNA, the CDR3 is TGTGCCAGCAGCATTAAGGGCGAGCAGTACTTC. Based on the CDR3 plus reference TRBV11-2 and TRBJ2-7, the full variable domain is EAGVAQSPRYKIIEKRQSVAFWCNPISGHATLYWYQQILGQGPKLLIQFQNNGVVDDSQLPKDRFSAERLKGVDSTLKIQPAKLEDSAVYLCASSIKGEQYFGPGTRLTVT.

This clonotype was counted only a few times. The chain combines TRBV14 with TRBJ2-7; D is unclear. The CDR3 totals 14 residues. The germline gives CDR1 SGHDN, CDR2 FVKESK. Trimming took 5 bases from V and 3 from J, leaving 14 bases between them. The CDR3 is CASSKRGLYYEQYF. For the CDR3, the DNA is TGTGCCAGCAGCAAGCGAGGTTTATACTACGAGCAGTACTTC. Full variable domain (outside the CDR3, taken from reference TRBV14 and TRBJ2-7): EAGVTQFPSHSVIEKGQTVTLRCDPISGHDNLYWYRRVMGKEIKFLLHFVKESKQDESGMPNNRFLAERTGGTYSTLKVQPAELEDSGVYFCASSKRGLYYEQYFGPGTRLTVT.

Comments on this clonotype: One junction end disagrees with the germline gene, perhaps due to a read error. The J gene is TRBJ2-6, the V gene TRBV9; the D gene is possibly TRBD1 (5 bases). Looked up from germline, CDR1 is SGDLS and CDR2 is YYNGEE. The CDR3 consists of 14 residues. In nucleotides, the CDR3 is TGTGCCAGCAGCGATTCCCCTGGGGCCAACGTCCTGGCTTTC. Its protein product is CASSDSPGANVLAF.